The 4 T cell receptor beta chains reported below all come from one sample, sequenced in a study of T cells in tuberculosis. The table came from immunoSEQ multiplex PCR; TCRdb's copy has only in-frame clones and leaves some out. The profile shows about 36,000 clones, 93% of them singletons. Sequencing was carried out using PBMCs. Receptor source: a donor aged 10-29 years with latent tuberculosis or without tuberculosis infection.

The genes are TRBV5-1 and TRBJ2-6; tentative D call: TRBD2 (6 bases). V shed 3 bases and J shed 0 bases, with 25 bases lying between them. Germline V gene lookup returns CDR1 SGHRS and CDR2 YFSETQ. This CDR3 has 21 amino acids. The CDR3: CASSSREPLGPTLSGANVLTF. In DNA form, the CDR3 reads TGCGCCAGCAGCTCCCGGGAGCCCTTAGGCCCTACCCTCTCTGGGGCCAACGTCCTGACTTTC.

The chain is built from TRBV19 and TRBJ2-7, with 10 bases lining up with TRBD1. The CDR3 consists of 15 residues. Trimming cost V 3 bases and J 6 bases; bases outside gene matches: 8. Per the germline V gene, CDR1 is LNHDA and CDR2 is SQIVND (reference sequence). In DNA form, the CDR3 reads TGTGCCAGTAGTATCGGGGGACAGGGGAATTCCGAGCAGTACTTC. Translating gives CASSIGGQGNSEQYF.

This rearrangement joins TRBV19 to TRBJ2-1, with 10 bases lining up with TRBD2. With V trimmed by 7 bases and J by 7 bases, 10 bases remained unmatched. Germline V gene lookup returns CDR1 LNHDA and CDR2 SQIVND (reference sequence). The CDR3 is made up of 15 amino acids. CDR3 residues: CASKVTTSGLNEQFF. The CDR3 region has the DNA TGTGCCAGTAAGGTAACGACTAGCGGGTTGAATGAGCAGTTCTTC. Variable domain in full (rest from reference TRBV19 and TRBJ2-1): DGGITQSPKYLFRKEGQNVTLSCEQNLNHDAMYWYRQDPGQGLRLIYYSQIVNDFQKGDIAEGYSVSREKKESFPLTVTSAQKNPTAFYLCASKVTTSGLNEQFFGPGTRLTVL.

The chain is built from TRBV5-8 and TRBJ2-7, with D possibly matching TRBD2 (5 bases). Trimming took off 2 bases at V and 2 bases at J, with 17 bases between the two ends. The CDR3 covers 16 residues. The germline gives CDR1 SGHTS, CDR2 YDEGEE. The CDR3 bases are TGTGCCAGCAGCTTCGCCGCCTCCGGGATAACCTACGAGCAGTACTTC. Its protein product is CASSFAASGITYEQYF.